Following are 27 T cell receptor beta chains from one sample sequenced in a study of blood T cell repertoires in COVID-19. Assay: immunoSEQ multiplex PCR; the TCRdb copy retains only in-frame clones and omits some. Of under 350,000 clones listed, roughly 85% are singletons. The sequencing input was peripheral blood. These TCRs come from a woman aged 45-65 years who had recovered from COVID-19.

V gene TRBV28 combines with J gene TRBJ1-3; possibly TRBD1 for D (5 bases). The germline V gene has CDR1 MDHEN and CDR2 SYDVKM. Trimming removed 4 bases at V and 0 bases at J, with 7 bases between. This CDR3 contains 14 residues. For the CDR3, the DNA is TGTGCCAGCAGTTGGGGGGGCTCTGGAAACACCATATATTTT. Its translation is CASSWGGSGNTIYF.

The V and J genes are TRBV6-5 and TRBJ2-1; 7 positions match TRBD2. This CDR3 has 15 amino acids. The germline CDR1 and CDR2 sequences are MNHEY and SVGAGI. Trimming took 5 bases from V and 2 from J; bases not matched to a gene: 6. The CDR3 reads CASSPTSVPYNEQFF. In nucleotides, the CDR3 is TGTGCCAGCAGTCCCACTAGCGTTCCCTACAATGAGCAGTTCTTC.

CDR3 residues: CASRTSGEHTDTQYF. The CDR3 DNA sequence: TGTGCCAGCAGGACTAGCGGGGAGCACACAGATACGCAGTATTTT. The chain carries TRBV14 and TRBJ2-3, with 11 positions matching TRBD2. The length of the CDR3 is 15 residues. Germline loops: CDR1 SGHDN, CDR2 FVKESK. V was clipped by 6 bases and J by 2 bases; unmatched bases: 4.

The chain uses TRBV15 and TRBJ1-4; 7 bases align to TRBD1. This CDR3 has 17 amino acids. The ends lost 1 base at V and 3 bases at J; junction bases unmatched: 8. Germline V CDR1 and CDR2: LNHNV, YYDKDF (reference sequence). The CDR3 spells CATSRAGGGLANEKLFF. CDR3 DNA sequence: TGTGCCACCAGCAGAGCAGGAGGGGGCCTGGCTAATGAAAAACTGTTTTTT.

CDR3 amino acids: CASSFDSNIQYF. CDR3 in DNA: TGCGCCAGCAGCTTCGACAGTAACATTCAGTACTTC. This chain links TRBV5-1 with TRBJ2-4, with D perhaps matching TRBD1 (5 bases). The CDR3 contains 12 residues. CDR1 and CDR2 from the germline V gene are SGHRS and YFSETQ. The V end lost 2 bases, the J end lost 7 bases, and 7 bases lay between the germline ends.

The genes are TRBV27 and TRBJ2-7, with TRBD2 identical over 12 bases. The germline V gene encodes CDR1 MNHEY and CDR2 SMNVEV (reference sequence). With V trimmed by 6 bases and J by 4 bases, 13 bases remained unmatched. The CDR3 is 17 amino acids. The CDR3 DNA sequence: TGTGCCAGCAGCCTCGACGGGGCTAGCGGGGGGGCATACGAGCAGTACTTC. It encodes CASSLDGASGGAYEQYF.

The gene calls are TRBV30 and TRBJ1-1; unclear D gene. Trimming pared 0 bases from V and 1 base from J, leaving 9 bases between. The CDR3 runs 14 residues. The germline V gene encodes CDR1 GTSNPN and CDR2 SVGIG (reference sequence). This CDR3 reads CAWSVLEGNTEAFF. The CDR3 nucleotides read TGTGCCTGGAGTGTACTTGAGGGGAACACTGAAGCTTTCTTT.

The V call is TRBV5-1, the J call TRBJ2-1; 8 nucleotides agree with TRBD1. Looked up from germline, CDR1 is SGHRS and CDR2 is YFSETQ. J was trimmed by 9 bases and V by 0 bases; bases with no gene match: 8. CDR3 length: 15 amino acids. Here the CDR3 reads CASSLGGGTGGEQFF. The DNA for the CDR3 is TGCGCCAGCAGCTTGGGCGGTGGGACAGGAGGTGAGCAGTTCTTC.

The chain links TRBV3-1 (or the pseudogene TRBV3-2) to TRBJ2-7; a weak D match, TRBD2 (6 bases). There are 15 residues in the CDR3. CDR1 and CDR2 (germline): LGHDT, YNNKEL (reference sequence). V shed 5 bases and J shed 3 bases, with 17 bases lying between them. As DNA, the CDR3 is TGTGCCAGCAGCGGGACTTGGCGGGGTGTCTACGAGCAGTACTTC. It translates to CASSGTWRGVYEQYF.

CDR3 in amino acids: CASSLARTGISNTEAFF. In nucleotides, the CDR3 is TGTGCCAGCAGCTTAGCCAGGACAGGAATATCGAACACTGAAGCTTTCTTT. V is TRBV11-3 and J is TRBJ1-1; 7 bases align to TRBD1. CDR1 and CDR2 from the germline V gene are SGHNT and YENEEA. After removal of 1 base from V and 1 base from J, the junction contained 9 bases not matched to a gene. The CDR3 has 17 amino acids.

The chain employs TRBV18 and TRBJ1-3, with D possibly being TRBD1 (6 bases). The CDR3 covers 15 residues. The V end was cut by 3 bases, the J end by 1 base, with 10 bases between. In germline, CDR1 is KGHSH, CDR2 LQKENI. Here the CDR3 reads CASSPNRESGNTIYF. CDR3 coding DNA: TGTGCCAGCTCACCTAACAGGGAATCTGGAAACACCATATATTTT.

In DNA form, the CDR3 reads TGTGCCAGCAGTTTTACAGGGACCAATCAGCCCCAGCATTTT. Protein: CASSFTGTNQPQHF. The rearrangement links TRBV28 to TRBJ1-5, with a possible D match to TRBD1 (6 bases). CDR3 length: 14 amino acids. Germline V lookup: CDR1 MDHEN, CDR2 SYDVKM. Between the trimmed V and J ends, which lost 3 bases and 3 bases, there was a span of 9 bases. Combining the CDR3 with reference TRBV28 and TRBJ1-5 gives the whole variable domain DVKVTQSSRYLVKRTGEKVFLECVQDMDHENMFWYRQDPGLGLRLIYFSYDVKMKEKGDIPEGYSVSREKKERFSLILESASTNQTSMYLCASSFTGTNQPQHFGDGTRLSIL.

This clone has just a few counts. J is TRBJ2-3 and V is TRBV28; D is ambiguous. The germline V gene encodes CDR1 MDHEN and CDR2 SYDVKM. The ends were cut back, 2 bases at V and 11 bases at J, with 11 bases in the middle. This CDR3 spans 12 amino acids. CDR3 sequence reads: CASSLMARLQYF. The CDR3 region has the DNA TGTGCCAGCAGTTTAATGGCCAGATTGCAGTATTTT.

In this sample, this clone turned up a few times. This chain connects TRBV19 to TRBJ1-5; 9 bases map to TRBD1. This CDR3 is built from 15 residues. Germline assignment: CDR1 LNHDA and CDR2 SQIVND (reference sequence). V shed 11 bases and J 3 bases; nucleotides not matched to a gene: 11. CDR3 in amino acids: CASMDRGITNQPQHF. In DNA, the CDR3 is TGTGCCTCCATGGACAGGGGAATAACCAATCAGCCCCAGCATTTT. Variable domain in full (rest from reference TRBV19 and TRBJ1-5): DGGITQSPKYLFRKEGQNVTLSCEQNLNHDAMYWYRQDPGQGLRLIYYSQIVNDFQKGDIAEGYSVSREKKESFPLTVTSAQKNPTAFYLCASMDRGITNQPQHFGDGTRLSIL.

The chain uses TRBV6-1 and TRBJ1-1, with D possibly TRBD1 on 6 matching bases. Trimming shortened V by 4 bases and J by 0 bases, and 15 bases separated the two germline ends. Germline V gives CDR1 MNHNS, CDR2 SASEGT. The CDR3 spans 16 residues. CDR3 residues: CASSGATGIMNTEAFF. DNA for the CDR3: TGTGCCAGCAGTGGGGCGACAGGAATCATGAACACTGAAGCTTTCTTT.

The chain is built from TRBV5-1 and TRBJ2-5; D may be TRBD1 (5 bases). In germline, CDR1 is SGHRS, CDR2 YFSETQ. The CDR3 has 12 amino acids. V was shortened by 1 base and J by 7 bases, with 8 bases between the two germline ends. The CDR3 DNA reads TGCGCCAGCAGCTTGACCCAGGGGACCCAGTACTTC. Amino acids: CASSLTQGTQYF.

Points on this clone: Other DNA sequences within the sample encode an identical CDR3. The V gene is TRBV28, the J gene TRBJ1-1; TRBD1 is a possible D gene (6 bases). V gave up 9 bases and J gave up 1 base, with 12 bases separating them. CDR1 MDHEN and CDR2 SYDVKM come from the germline V gene. CDR3 size: 13 residues. The CDR3 DNA follows: TGTGCCAGTAGCCTGGGACAGAACACTGAAGCTTTCTTT. This sequence encodes CASSLGQNTEAFF. Drawing the rest from reference TRBV28 and TRBJ1-1, the complete variable domain is DVKVTQSSRYLVKRTGEKVFLECVQDMDHENMFWYRQDPGLGLRLIYFSYDVKMKEKGDIPEGYSVSREKKERFSLILESASTNQTSMYLCASSLGQNTEAFFGQGTRLTVV.

The chain links TRBV7-8 to TRBJ1-2; D is uncertain. This CDR3 has 13 residues. V dropped 1 base and J dropped 5 bases, with 8 bases sitting between them. Germline CDR1 is SGHVS and CDR2 is FQNEAQ. Written as DNA, the CDR3 is TGTGCCAGCAGCTTAGTCGCGGAATATGGCTACACCTTC. This codes for CASSLVAEYGYTF.

This rearrangement joins TRBV6-2 or TRBV6-3 to TRBJ2-6, with a tentative D call TRBD1 (5 bases). Germline loops: CDR1 MNHEY, CDR2 SVGEGT. With 1 base removed from V and 0 bases from J, the gap between germline ends came to 10 bases. CDR3 length: 17 residues. This CDR3 is CASSYLAGRSGANVLTF. The CDR3 DNA is TGTGCCAGCAGTTACTTGGCAGGGCGCTCTGGGGCCAACGTCCTGACTTTC.

This chain links TRBV5-1 with TRBJ1-4; a possible D gene is TRBD1 (5 bases). Trimming took off 4 bases at V and 1 base at J, with 17 bases between the two ends. Germline lookup yields CDR1 SGHRS and CDR2 YFSETQ. The CDR3 spans 17 residues. This CDR3 reads CASSPGRGSLTNEKLFF. The CDR3 DNA sequence: TGCGCCAGCAGCCCTGGCCGGGGGAGTCTAACTAATGAAAAACTGTTTTTT.

The chain is built from TRBV6-1 and TRBJ1-5, with D maybe TRBD1 (6 bases). Germline V gene lookup returns CDR1 MNHNS and CDR2 SASEGT. Trimming left V 1 base short and J 3 bases short, with 13 bases between. The CDR3 runs 16 residues. CDR3 nucleotides: TGTGCCAGCAGTGAAGGATCGGCAGGGGTCAATCAGCCCCAGCATTTT. Translating it yields CASSEGSAGVNQPQHF.

This clone was picked up one time. The J gene is TRBJ2-5, the V gene TRBV4-3; 7 bases agree with TRBD2. Germline lookup yields CDR1 LGHNA and CDR2 YSLEER. V was pared by 4 bases and J by 2 bases, with 16 bases of the junction left unmatched. The CDR3 totals 18 residues. This chain's CDR3 is CASSLLAGASGGQETQYF. The CDR3 nucleotides are TGCGCCAGCAGCCTCCTCGCTGGGGCTAGCGGCGGTCAAGAGACCCAGTACTTC.

V gene TRBV10-3 combines with J gene TRBJ1-1, with 10 positions matching TRBD1. This CDR3 region has 14 residues. Looked up from germline, CDR1 is ENHRY and CDR2 is SYGVKD. V lost 5 bases, J lost 3 bases, and 3 bases stayed unmatched. The CDR3 region is CAISQTGGHTEAFF. Here the CDR3 DNA reads TGTGCCATCAGTCAGACAGGGGGCCACACTGAAGCTTTCTTT.

This chain uses TRBV28 with TRBJ2-3, with 13 bases aligning to TRBD2. Losses at the gene ends were 0 bases for V and 0 bases for J; bases not matched to a gene: 12. The CDR3 contains 21 residues. The germline V gene encodes CDR1 MDHEN and CDR2 SYDVKM. CDR3 DNA sequence: TGTGCCAGCAGTTTATGGCCGGGACTAGCGGGACGGACAGTGAGCACAGATACGCAGTATTTT. Its translation: CASSLWPGLAGRTVSTDTQYF.

There are a few counts of this clone. The chain carries TRBV24-1 and TRBJ2-3, with a possible D match to TRBD2 (6 bases). This CDR3 contains 15 residues. Germline CDR1 is KGHDR and CDR2 is SFDVKD. Trimming left V 5 bases short and J 4 bases short, with 15 bases between. The CDR3 bases are TGTGCCACCAGTGCCGCCGGGGGATGGGCAGATACGCAGTATTTT. As protein: CATSAAGGWADTQYF.

Turning to this clone: Other nucleotide sequences in the sample specify the same CDR3. The CDR3 spells CASSLVESYEQYF. As DNA, the CDR3 is TGTGCCAGCAGCTTAGTTGAGAGCTACGAGCAGTACTTC. This rearrangement joins TRBV7-2 to TRBJ2-7; D is undetermined. The CDR3 sequence is 13 residues long. V dropped 1 base and J dropped 3 bases, with 7 bases sitting between them. Germline CDR1 is SGHTA and CDR2 is FQGNSA.

The chain combines TRBV7-9 with TRBJ2-7, with D perhaps TRBD1 (6 bases). This CDR3 contains 14 residues. V was trimmed by 2 bases and J by 2 bases, leaving 10 bases between them. CDR1 SEHNR and CDR2 FQNEAQ come from the germline V gene (reference sequence). Written as DNA, the CDR3 is TGTGCCAGCAGCTTATCCGAGGGGGCCTACGAGCAGTACTTC. It translates to CASSLSEGAYEQYF.